This TCR beta chain was captured in a study of blood T cell repertoires in COVID-19. Study summary: COVID-19 samples from acute and convalescent phases originated in the United States, Italy and Spain.

Only in-frame clones appear in the TCRdb table, and some are missing; sequencing was by immunoSEQ multiplex PCR. The repertoire has under 200,000 clones, more than 85% of them found once; the top ten carry 0.5% to 0.65%. CDR3 length equals 15 residues. Germline V gene data show CDR1 as MDHEN and CDR2 as SYDVKM. V dropped 5 bases and J dropped 8; count of bases not matched to a gene: 5. The source of this sequence is a man aged 45 to 65 with acute or convalescent COVID-19. The chain couples TRBV28 to TRBJ2-1; 14 bases match TRBD2. Input material: peripheral blood. CDR3 amino acids: CASSQTSGRADEQFF. DNA of the CDR3: TGTGCCAGCAGTCAGACTAGCGGGAGGGCCGATGAGCAGTTCTTC.